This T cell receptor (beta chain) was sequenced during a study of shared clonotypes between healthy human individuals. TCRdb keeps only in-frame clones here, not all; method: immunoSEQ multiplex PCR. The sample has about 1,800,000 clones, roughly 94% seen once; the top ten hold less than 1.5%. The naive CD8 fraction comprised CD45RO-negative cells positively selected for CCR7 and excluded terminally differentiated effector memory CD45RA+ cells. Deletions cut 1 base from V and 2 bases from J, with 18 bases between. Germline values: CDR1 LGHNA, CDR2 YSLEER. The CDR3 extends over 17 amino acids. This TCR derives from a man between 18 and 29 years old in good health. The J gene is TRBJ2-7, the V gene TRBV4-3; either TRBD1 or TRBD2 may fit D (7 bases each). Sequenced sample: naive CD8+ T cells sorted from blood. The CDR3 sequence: CASSQAAGGGSAYEQYF. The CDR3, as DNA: TGCGCCAGCAGCCAAGCCGCAGGGGGGGGGTCGGCCTACGAGCAGTACTTC.